This T cell receptor beta chain emerged from a study of blood T cell repertoires in COVID-19. For the study at large: Both acute and convalescent COVID-19 samples were obtained from the United States, Italy and Spain. In each case, the material was cDNA or gDNA derived from T cells, B-cell-depleted T cells, or PBMCs.

This CDR3 region has 15 residues. Trimming left V 0 bases short and J 6 bases short, with 15 bases between. The germline CDR1 and CDR2 sequences are SGHRS and YFSETQ. Original methodology: Amplification from reference gene primers served as the basis for estimated nucleated cell counts. Here immunoSEQ multiplex PCR was the method, and the copy in TCRdb shows in-frame clones only, minus some. Clone size and V and J calls were adopted from that table, with D and trimming inferred from the DNA. The sample yields about 170,000 clones, more than 70% seen once. Sequenced sample: peripheral blood. The sequence derives from a man aged 45-65 years who had recovered from COVID-19. The V gene is TRBV5-1, the J gene TRBJ1-2; TRBD1 might be the D (5 bases). CDR3 amino acids: CASSLAGGLGNGYTF. CDR3 bases: TGCGCCAGCAGCTTGGCCGGGGGTCTAGGGAATGGCTACACCTTC.